Listed below are T cell receptor beta chains from one sample, sequenced in a study of T cell repertoires in cytomegalovirus infection. TCRdb re-analysed the reads in MiXCR, keeping a single row per CDR3 protein. The sample consists of some 400,000 distinct CDR3 sequences, approximately 32% of them appearing once. The source material was PBMCs. These receptors all come from a human donor in good health (CMV status not recorded). Some clones in this sample may be carry-over from other donors' samples. CDR3s include the opening cysteine and the closing phenylalanine or tryptophan. The D gene is left open where the match is weak. Size values are once, few and many counts, or a class for expanded clones, and some rows have none.

.,TRBV7-2,TRBJ1-1,.,CASSFVGGLGNTEAFF,TGTGCCAGCAGTTTCGTAGGGGGTTTAGGAAACACTGAAGCTTTCTTT
many,TRBV7-2,TRBJ2-5,TRBD2,CASSSGTRGETQYF,TGTGCCAGCAGCTCCGGGACTAGAGGAGAGACCCAGTACTTC
.,TRBV19,TRBJ1-1,.,CVSSPQGRNTEAFF,TGTGTCAGTAGCCCACAGGGTCGGAACACTGAAGCTTTCTTT
few,TRBV10-3,TRBJ2-4,.,CAISEAGVRIQYF,TGTGCCATCAGTGAGGCAGGGGTTCGTATTCAGTACTTC
few,TRBV10-1,TRBJ2-3,.,CASSELGARTDTQYF,TGCGCCAGCAGTGAGTTGGGGGCGCGGACAGATACGCAGTATTTT
.,TRBV12-3/TRBV12-4,TRBJ1-4,.,CASRPLGRREKLFF,TGTGCCAGCAGACCCCTGGGCCGTCGGGAAAAACTGTTTTTT
.,TRBV6-1,TRBJ1-5,.,CASSEALQGMQPQHF,TGTGCCAGCAGTGAAGCGCTTCAGGGGATGCAGCCCCAGCATTTT
many,TRBV7-2,TRBJ2-3,.,CASSLSGGRATDTQYF,TGTGCCAGCAGCTTATCCGGGGGGCGCGCTACAGATACGCAGTATTTT
.,TRBV6-1,TRBJ2-4,.,CASTEKNIQYF,TGTGCCAGCACGGAAAAAAACATTCAGTACTTC
.,TRBV7-8,TRBJ1-2,.,CASLSRGQANYGYTF,TGTGCAAGCCTCAGCCGGGGACAAGCTAACTATGGCTACACCTTC
.,TRBV20-1,TRBJ2-1,.,CSAGEPRVAREQFF,TGCAGTGCTGGAGAGCCAAGGGTGGCACGAGAGCAGTTCTTC
.,TRBV7-6,TRBJ2-3,TRBD2,CASSFASGGTDTQYF,TGTGCCAGCAGCTTTGCTAGCGGGGGCACAGATACGCAGTATTTT
many,TRBV7-2,TRBJ1-2,.,CASSLGWARGSYGYTF,TGTGCCAGCAGCTTAGGGTGGGCCCGAGGGTCCTATGGCTACACCTTC
many,TRBV11-2,TRBJ2-7,.,CASGRSSYEQYF,TGTGCCAGCGGCCGTAGCTCCTACGAGCAGTACTTC
.,TRBV30,TRBJ2-6,.,CAWSALGRGRDGANVLTF,TGTGCCTGGAGTGCACTCGGCAGGGGAAGGGATGGGGCCAACGTCCTGACTTTC
.,TRBV30,TRBJ2-5,.,CAWSVRQGRETQYF,TGTGCCTGGAGTGTTCGGCAGGGGAGAGAGACCCAGTACTTC
.,TRBV10-3,TRBJ2-3,TRBD2,CAISDGTSGGEDTQYF,TGTGCCATCAGTGATGGGACTAGCGGGGGTGAGGATACGCAGTATTTT
.,TRBV7-9,TRBJ1-2,.,CASSLAQADGYNF,TGTGCCAGCAGCTTAGCCCAAGCCGATGGCTACAACTTC
.,TRBV4-3,TRBJ1-2,.,CASSQDLGRQQEGYTF,TGCGCCAGCAGCCAAGATTTAGGGCGGCAACAAGAGGGCTACACCTTC
few,TRBV7-3,TRBJ1-3,TRBD1,CASSLMSQGAEGNTIYF,TGTGCCAGCAGCTTAATGTCCCAGGGGGCAGAAGGAAACACCATATATTTT
.,TRBV29-1,TRBJ1-1,.,CSVALNTEAFF,TGCAGCGTTGCCTTGAACACTGAAGCTTTCTTT
.,TRBV6-1,TRBJ2-1,.,CASSDLGPSSYNEQFF,TGTGCCAGCAGTGACCTCGGACCGAGCTCCTACAATGAGCAGTTCTTC
.,TRBV4-3,TRBJ1-2,.,CASSQDWGDGTRVYTF,TGCGCCAGCAGCCAAGATTGGGGCGATGGTACGAGAGTCTACACCTTC
.,TRBV18,TRBJ1-5,TRBD1,CASSPKQGAQGQPQHF,TGTGCCAGCTCCCCAAAACAGGGGGCGCAGGGTCAGCCCCAGCATTTT
.,TRBV6-6,TRBJ2-7,.,CASSYLTPGAGIRGYEQYF,TGTGCCAGCAGTTACTTGACCCCAGGGGCAGGGATTAGGGGCTACGAGCAGTACTTC
many,TRBV12-3/TRBV12-4,TRBJ2-1,.,CASSRYNEQFF,TGTGCCAGCAGCCGGTATAATGAGCAGTTCTTC
.,TRBV20-1,TRBJ1-2,.,CSARDMEGKGYGYTF,TGCAGTGCTAGAGATATGGAGGGAAAAGGCTATGGCTACACCTTC
.,TRBV7-2,TRBJ1-2,TRBD1,CASSFWGGQGGGDGSTF,TGTGCCAGCAGCTTCTGGGGGGGACAGGGGGGTGGAGATGGCTCCACCTTC
few,TRBV11-2,TRBJ2-3,TRBD2,CASSLVRTSGGSLVRTQYF,TGTGCCAGCAGCTTAGTTCGGACTAGCGGGGGGTCCTTGGTTCGGACGCAGTATTTT
once,TRBV25-1,TRBJ2-7,.,CASSEYGAGAYEQYF,TGTGCCAGCAGTGAATATGGGGCCGGAGCCTACGAGCAGTACTTC
few,TRBV25-1,TRBJ2-3,.,CASGRSTDTQYF,TGTGCCAGCGGGAGAAGCACAGATACGCAGTATTTT
.,TRBV6-1,TRBJ1-6,.,CASSVPGPSPLHF,TGTGCCAGCAGTGTCCCCGGGCCTTCACCCCTCCACTTT
few,TRBV24-1,TRBJ2-1,.,CATSGPYNEQFF,TGTGCCACCAGTGGACCTTACAATGAGCAGTTCTTC
.,TRBV5-6,TRBJ2-5,.,CASSFRTGQETQYF,TGTGCCAGCAGCTTCAGGACCGGCCAAGAGACCCAGTACTTC
few,TRBV12-3/TRBV12-4,TRBJ2-7,TRBD1,CASSFATGGEFF,TGTGCCAGCAGTTTTGCGACAGGGGGCGAATTCTTC
many,TRBV11-2,TRBJ2-7,.,CASSPLLGSSYEQYF,TGTGCCAGCAGCCCGCTCCTGGGGTCCTCCTACGAGCAGTACTTC
.,TRBV7-2,TRBJ2-5,TRBD2,CTSSISGGMVETQYF,TGTACCAGCAGCATTAGCGGGGGGATGGTGGAGACCCAGTACTTC
.,TRBV18,TRBJ1-1,.,CASSPGPPLTEAFF,TGTGCCAGCTCTCCCGGACCCCCTTTGACTGAAGCTTTCTTT
few,TRBV29-1,TRBJ2-1,TRBD1,CSVEQVGRGTYNEQFF,TGCAGCGTTGAGCAGGTTGGCAGGGGGACCTACAATGAGCAGTTCTTC
once,TRBV7-2,TRBJ1-2,.,CASSLEATVNYGYTF,TGTGCCAGCAGCTTAGAGGCGACGGTTAACTATGGCTACACCTTC
.,TRBV7-9,TRBJ2-7,TRBD1,CASSKDRSVYEQYF,TGTGCCAGCAGTAAGGACAGGTCGGTCTACGAGCAGTACTTC
.,TRBV4-1,TRBJ2-2,TRBD2,CASSQLRGAYTGELFF,TGCGCCAGCAGCCAACTGCGGGGGGCGTACACCGGGGAGCTGTTTTTT
few,TRBV19,TRBJ2-5,.,CASSINRIRQETQYF,TGTGCCAGTAGTATCAATCGAATACGCCAAGAGACCCAGTACTTC
few,TRBV7-8,TRBJ2-3,TRBD2,CASSTFSGGTDTQYF,TGTGCCAGCAGCACTTTTAGCGGGGGGACAGATACGCAGTATTTT
.,TRBV7-2,TRBJ2-3,TRBD1,CASSLGGQVSWADTQYF,TGTGCCAGCAGCTTAGGGGGACAGGTGAGTTGGGCAGATACGCAGTATTTT
.,TRBV6-6,TRBJ2-7,.,CASRQGSSYEQYF,TGTGCCAGCAGGCAGGGGAGCTCCTACGAGCAGTACTTC
many,TRBV7-9,TRBJ2-5,.,CASSLDTSETQYF,TGTGCCAGCAGCTTAGACACTAGTGAGACCCAGTACTTC
.,TRBV15,TRBJ2-5,.,CATSNVPGTAETQYF,TGTGCCACCAGCAATGTGCCCGGGACTGCAGAGACCCAGTACTTC
.,TRBV2,TRBJ1-5,TRBD1,CASTGTGGVGNQPQHF,TGTGCCAGCACCGGGACAGGGGGCGTAGGCAATCAGCCCCAGCATTTT
.,TRBV28,TRBJ1-6,.,CASSLLRPYSPLHF,TGTGCCAGCAGTTTATTGAGGCCTTATTCACCCCTCCACTTT
few,TRBV6-1,TRBJ1-5,.,CASSLRAGSSLKNQPQHF,TGTGCCAGCAGTTTACGGGCAGGGTCTAGTCTCAAAAATCAGCCCCAGCATTTT
many,TRBV7-2,TRBJ2-5,.,CASSPRGSGGGKTQYF,TGTGCCAGCAGCCCAAGAGGCTCGGGGGGCGGAAAGACCCAGTACTTC